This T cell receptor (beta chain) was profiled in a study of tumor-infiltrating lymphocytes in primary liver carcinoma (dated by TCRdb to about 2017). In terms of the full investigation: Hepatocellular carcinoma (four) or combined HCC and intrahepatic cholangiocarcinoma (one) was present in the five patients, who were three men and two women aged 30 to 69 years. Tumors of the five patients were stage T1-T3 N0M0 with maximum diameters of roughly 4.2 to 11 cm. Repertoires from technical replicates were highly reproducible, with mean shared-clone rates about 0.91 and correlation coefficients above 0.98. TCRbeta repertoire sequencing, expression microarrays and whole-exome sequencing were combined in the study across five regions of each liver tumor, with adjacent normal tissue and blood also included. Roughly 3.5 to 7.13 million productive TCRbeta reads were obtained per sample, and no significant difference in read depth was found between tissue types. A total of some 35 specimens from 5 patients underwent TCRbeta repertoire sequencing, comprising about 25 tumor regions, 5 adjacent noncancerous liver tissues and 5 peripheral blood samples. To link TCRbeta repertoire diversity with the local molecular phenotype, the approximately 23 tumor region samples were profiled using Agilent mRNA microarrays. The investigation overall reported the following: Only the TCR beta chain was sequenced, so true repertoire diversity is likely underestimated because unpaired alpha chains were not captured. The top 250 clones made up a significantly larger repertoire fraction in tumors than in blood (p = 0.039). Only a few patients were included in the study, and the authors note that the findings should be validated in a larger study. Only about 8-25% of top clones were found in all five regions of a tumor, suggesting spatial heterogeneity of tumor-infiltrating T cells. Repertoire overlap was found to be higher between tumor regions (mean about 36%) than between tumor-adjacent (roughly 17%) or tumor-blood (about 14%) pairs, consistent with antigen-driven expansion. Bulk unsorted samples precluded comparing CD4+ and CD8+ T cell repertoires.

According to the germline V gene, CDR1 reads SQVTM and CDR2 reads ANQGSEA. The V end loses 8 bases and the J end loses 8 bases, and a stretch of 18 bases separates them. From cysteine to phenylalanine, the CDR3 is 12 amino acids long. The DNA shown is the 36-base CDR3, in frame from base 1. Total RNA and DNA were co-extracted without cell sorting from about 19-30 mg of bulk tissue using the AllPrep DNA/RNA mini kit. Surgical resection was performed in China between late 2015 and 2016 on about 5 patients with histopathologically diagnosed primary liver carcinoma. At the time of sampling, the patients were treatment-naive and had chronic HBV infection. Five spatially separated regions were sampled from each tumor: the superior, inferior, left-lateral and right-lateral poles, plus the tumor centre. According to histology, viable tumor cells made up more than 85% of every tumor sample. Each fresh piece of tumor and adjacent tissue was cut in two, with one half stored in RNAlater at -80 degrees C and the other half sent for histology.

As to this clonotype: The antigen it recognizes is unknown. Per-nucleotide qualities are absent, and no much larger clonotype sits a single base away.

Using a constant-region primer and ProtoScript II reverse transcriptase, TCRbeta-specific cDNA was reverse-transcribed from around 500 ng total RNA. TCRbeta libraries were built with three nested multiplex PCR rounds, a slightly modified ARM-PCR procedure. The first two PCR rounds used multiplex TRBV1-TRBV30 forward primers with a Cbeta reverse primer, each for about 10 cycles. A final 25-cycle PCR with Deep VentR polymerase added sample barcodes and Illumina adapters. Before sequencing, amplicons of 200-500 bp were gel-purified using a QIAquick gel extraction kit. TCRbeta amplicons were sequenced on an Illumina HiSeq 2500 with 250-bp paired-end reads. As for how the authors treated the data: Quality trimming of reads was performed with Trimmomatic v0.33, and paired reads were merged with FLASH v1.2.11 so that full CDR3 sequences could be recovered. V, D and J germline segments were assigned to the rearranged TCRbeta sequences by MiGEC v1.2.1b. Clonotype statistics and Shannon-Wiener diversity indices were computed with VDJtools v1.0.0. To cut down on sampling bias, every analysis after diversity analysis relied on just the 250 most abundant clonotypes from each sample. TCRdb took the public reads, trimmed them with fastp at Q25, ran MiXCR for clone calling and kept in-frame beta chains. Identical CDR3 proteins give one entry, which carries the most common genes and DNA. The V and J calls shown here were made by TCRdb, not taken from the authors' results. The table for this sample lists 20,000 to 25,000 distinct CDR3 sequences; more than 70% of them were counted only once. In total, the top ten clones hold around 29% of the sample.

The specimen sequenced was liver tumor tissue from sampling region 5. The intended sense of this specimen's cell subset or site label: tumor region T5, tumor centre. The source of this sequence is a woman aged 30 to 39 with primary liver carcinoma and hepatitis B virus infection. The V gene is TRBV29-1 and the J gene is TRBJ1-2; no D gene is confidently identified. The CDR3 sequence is CSIVHLAGGYTF. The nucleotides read TGCAGCATTGTCCATTTGGCTGGCGGCTACACCTTC.